The clone carrying this T cell receptor beta chain was observed a few times. This sample was taken from a study of blood T cell repertoires in COVID-19. Study information: COVID-19 samples collected from the United States, Italy and Spain covered acute and convalescent phases. PBMCs, B-cell-depleted T cells, or T cells were the source of the cDNA or gDNA that made up the material.

Profiling relied on immunoSEQ multiplex PCR, and the TCRdb table lists in-frame clones only, not all of them. The table shows approximately 190,000 clones, with around four fifths occurring only once. The V gene end was trimmed by 4 bases and the J gene end by 3 bases; junction bases not matched to a gene: 6. The CDR3 spans 15 residues. Per the germline V gene, CDR1 is SGHDT and CDR2 is YYEEEE. This chain connects TRBV5-6 to TRBJ1-5; TRBD1 aligns across 8 bases. The sequence came from a man aged 25 to 40 with active or convalescent COVID-19. Sequencing was performed on peripheral blood. DNA for the CDR3: TGTGCCAGCAGCCTTGGGGACAGGTACAATCAGCCCCAGCATTTT. It yields the protein CASSLGDRYNQPQHF.